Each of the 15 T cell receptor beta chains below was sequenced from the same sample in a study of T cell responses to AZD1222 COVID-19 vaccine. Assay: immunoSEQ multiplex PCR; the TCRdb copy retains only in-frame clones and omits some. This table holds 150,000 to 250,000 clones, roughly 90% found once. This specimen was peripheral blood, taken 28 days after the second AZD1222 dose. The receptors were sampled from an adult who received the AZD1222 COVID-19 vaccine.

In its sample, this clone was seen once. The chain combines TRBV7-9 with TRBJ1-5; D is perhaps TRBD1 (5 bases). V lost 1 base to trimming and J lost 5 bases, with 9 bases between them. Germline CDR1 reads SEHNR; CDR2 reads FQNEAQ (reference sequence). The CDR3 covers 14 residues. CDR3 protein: CASSLDGAHQPQHF. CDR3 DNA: TGTGCCAGCAGCTTAGACGGGGCACATCAGCCCCAGCATTTT.

CDR3 protein: CASSQWDRGQVEETQYF. As DNA, the CDR3 is TGTGCCAGCAGCCAGTGGGACAGGGGGCAGGTCGAAGAGACCCAGTACTTC. The rearrangement links TRBV5-6 to TRBJ2-5, with 12 bases fitting TRBD1. The CDR3 is made up of 17 amino acids. V lost 4 bases, J lost 3 bases, and 10 bases stayed unmatched. The V gene's germline CDR1 is SGHDT and CDR2 YYEEEE.

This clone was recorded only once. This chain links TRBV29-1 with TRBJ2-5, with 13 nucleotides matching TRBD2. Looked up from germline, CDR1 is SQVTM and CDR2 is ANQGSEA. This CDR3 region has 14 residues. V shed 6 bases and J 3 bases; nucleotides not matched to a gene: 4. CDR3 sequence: CSVQGLAGKETQYF. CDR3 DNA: TGCAGCGTGCAGGGACTAGCGGGAAAAGAGACCCAGTACTTC.

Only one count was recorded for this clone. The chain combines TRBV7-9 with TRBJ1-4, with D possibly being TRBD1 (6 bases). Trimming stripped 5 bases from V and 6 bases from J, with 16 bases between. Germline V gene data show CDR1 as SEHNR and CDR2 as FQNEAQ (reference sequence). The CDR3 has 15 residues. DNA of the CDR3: TGTGCCAGCAGCCAATTCGGAAGGGGGGATGAAAAACTGTTTTTT. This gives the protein CASSQFGRGDEKLFF.

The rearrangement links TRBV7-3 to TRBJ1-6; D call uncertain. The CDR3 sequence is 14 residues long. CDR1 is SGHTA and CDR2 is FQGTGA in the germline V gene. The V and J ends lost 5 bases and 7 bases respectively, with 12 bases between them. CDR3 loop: CASSHSVGNSPLHF. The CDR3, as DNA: TGTGCCAGCAGCCACAGCGTCGGGAATTCACCCCTCCACTTT.

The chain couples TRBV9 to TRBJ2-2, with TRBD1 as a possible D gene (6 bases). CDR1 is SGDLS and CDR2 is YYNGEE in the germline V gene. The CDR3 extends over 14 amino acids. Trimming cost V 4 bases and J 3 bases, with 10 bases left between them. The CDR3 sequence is CASSPRGYTGELFF. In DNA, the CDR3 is TGTGCCAGCAGCCCCAGGGGATACACCGGGGAGCTGTTTTTT.

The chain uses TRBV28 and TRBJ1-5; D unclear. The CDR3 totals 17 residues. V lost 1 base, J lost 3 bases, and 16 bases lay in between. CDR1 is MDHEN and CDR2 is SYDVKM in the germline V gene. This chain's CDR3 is CASSLLGSKGVNQPQHF. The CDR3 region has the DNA TGTGCCAGCAGTTTATTAGGCAGCAAAGGAGTCAATCAGCCCCAGCATTTT. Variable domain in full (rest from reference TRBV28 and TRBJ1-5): DVKVTQSSRYLVKRTGEKVFLECVQDMDHENMFWYRQDPGLGLRLIYFSYDVKMKEKGDIPEGYSVSREKKERFSLILESASTNQTSMYLCASSLLGSKGVNQPQHFGDGTRLSIL.

The CDR3 sequence: CASSPAGGMGKETQYF. CDR3 coding DNA: TGTGCCAGCAGTCCCGCCGGCGGGATGGGTAAAGAGACCCAGTACTTC. V is TRBV28 and J is TRBJ2-5; a possible D gene is TRBD2 (6 bases). This CDR3 has 16 residues. V gave up 5 bases and J gave up 3 bases, with 19 bases separating them. Germline V CDR1 and CDR2: MDHEN, SYDVKM. Using reference TRBV28 and TRBJ2-5 for the parts outside the CDR3, the full variable domain is DVKVTQSSRYLVKRTGEKVFLECVQDMDHENMFWYRQDPGLGLRLIYFSYDVKMKEKGDIPEGYSVSREKKERFSLILESASTNQTSMYLCASSPAGGMGKETQYFGPGTRLLVL.

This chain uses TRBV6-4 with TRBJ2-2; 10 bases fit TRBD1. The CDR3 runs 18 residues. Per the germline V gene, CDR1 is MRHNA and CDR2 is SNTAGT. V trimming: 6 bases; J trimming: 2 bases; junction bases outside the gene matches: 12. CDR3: CASSPTGGEPTNTGELFF. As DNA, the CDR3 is TGTGCCAGCAGCCCGACAGGGGGCGAGCCCACCAACACCGGGGAGCTGTTTTTT.

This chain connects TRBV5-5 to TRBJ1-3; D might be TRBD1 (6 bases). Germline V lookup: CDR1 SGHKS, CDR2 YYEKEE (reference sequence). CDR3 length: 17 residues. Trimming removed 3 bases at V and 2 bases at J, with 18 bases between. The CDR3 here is CASSSQTGTDAGNTIYF. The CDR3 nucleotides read TGTGCCAGCAGCTCCCAAACAGGGACGGACGCTGGAAACACCATATATTTT.

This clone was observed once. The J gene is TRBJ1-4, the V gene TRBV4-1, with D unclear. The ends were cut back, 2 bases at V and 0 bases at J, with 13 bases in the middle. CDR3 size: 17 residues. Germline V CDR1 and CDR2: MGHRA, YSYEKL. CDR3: CASSQQPAGATNEKLFF. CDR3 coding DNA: TGCGCCAGCAGCCAACAACCTGCCGGTGCAACTAATGAAAAACTGTTTTTT.

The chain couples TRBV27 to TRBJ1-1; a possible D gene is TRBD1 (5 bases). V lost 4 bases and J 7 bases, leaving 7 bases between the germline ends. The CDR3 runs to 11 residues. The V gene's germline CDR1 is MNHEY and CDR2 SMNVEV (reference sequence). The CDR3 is CASSSTVEAFF. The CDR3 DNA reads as TGTGCCAGCAGTTCGACAGTTGAAGCTTTCTTT.

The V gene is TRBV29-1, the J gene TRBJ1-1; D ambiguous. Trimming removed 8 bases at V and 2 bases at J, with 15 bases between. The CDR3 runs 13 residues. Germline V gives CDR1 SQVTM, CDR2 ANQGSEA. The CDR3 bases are TGCAGCTGTTTTCAGAGTTTAAACACTGAAGCTTTCTTT. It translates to CSCFQSLNTEAFF.

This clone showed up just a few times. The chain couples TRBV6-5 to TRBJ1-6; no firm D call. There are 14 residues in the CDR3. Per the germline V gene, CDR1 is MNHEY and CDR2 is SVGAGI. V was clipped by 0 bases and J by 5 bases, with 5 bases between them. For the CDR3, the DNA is TGTGCCAGCAGTTACTCGAGGAATAATTCACCCCTCCACTTT. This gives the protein CASSYSRNNSPLHF.

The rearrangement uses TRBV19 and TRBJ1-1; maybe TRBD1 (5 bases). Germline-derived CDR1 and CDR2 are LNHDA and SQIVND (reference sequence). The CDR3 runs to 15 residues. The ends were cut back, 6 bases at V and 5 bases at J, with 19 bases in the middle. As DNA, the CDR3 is TGTGCCAGTAGCGTGATGGGGCAGGGCGGGACTGAAGCTTTCTTT. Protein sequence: CASSVMGQGGTEAFF.